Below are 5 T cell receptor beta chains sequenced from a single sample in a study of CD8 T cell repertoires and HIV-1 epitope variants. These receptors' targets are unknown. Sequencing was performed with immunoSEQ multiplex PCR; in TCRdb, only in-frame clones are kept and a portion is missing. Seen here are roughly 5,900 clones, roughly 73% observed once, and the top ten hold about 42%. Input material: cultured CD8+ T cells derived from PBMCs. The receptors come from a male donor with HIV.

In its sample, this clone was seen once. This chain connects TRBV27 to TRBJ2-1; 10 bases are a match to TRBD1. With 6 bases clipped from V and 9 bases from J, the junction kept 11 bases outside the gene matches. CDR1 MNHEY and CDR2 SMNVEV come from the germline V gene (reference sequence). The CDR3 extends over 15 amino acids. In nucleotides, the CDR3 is TGTGCCAGCAGCCCGAACGCGGGACAGGGGATTGAGCAGTTCTTC. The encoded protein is CASSPNAGQGIEQFF.

CDR3 protein: CASSLYGQGSYEQYF. The CDR3 DNA reads TGTGCCAGCAGCTTATATGGACAGGGGTCCTACGAGCAGTACTTC. The V call is TRBV7-2, the J call TRBJ2-7, with 9 bases matching TRBD1. Germline V gene data show CDR1 as SGHTA and CDR2 as FQGNSA. The CDR3 loop spans 15 amino acids. The junction had 3 bases not matched to a gene; V was cut back by 2 bases and J by 1 base.

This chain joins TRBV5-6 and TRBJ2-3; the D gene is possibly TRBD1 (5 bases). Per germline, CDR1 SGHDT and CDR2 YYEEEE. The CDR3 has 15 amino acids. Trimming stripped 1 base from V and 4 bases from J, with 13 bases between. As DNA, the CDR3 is TGTGCCAGCAGCTTGCGGGCAGGGTATGCAGATACGCAGTATTTT. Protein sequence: CASSLRAGYADTQYF.

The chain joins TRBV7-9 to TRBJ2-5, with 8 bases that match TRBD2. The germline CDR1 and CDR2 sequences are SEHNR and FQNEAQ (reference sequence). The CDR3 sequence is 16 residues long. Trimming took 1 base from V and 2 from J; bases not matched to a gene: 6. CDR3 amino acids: CASSLVGTRLQETQYF. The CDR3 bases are TGTGCCAGCAGCTTAGTCGGGACTAGGTTACAAGAGACCCAGTACTTC. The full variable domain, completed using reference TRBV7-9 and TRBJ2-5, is DTGVSQNPRHKITKRGQNVTFRCDPISEHNRLYWYRQTLGQGPEFLTYFQNEAQLEKSRLLSDRFSAERPKGSFSTLEIQRTEQGDSAMYLCASSLVGTRLQETQYFGPGTRLLVL.

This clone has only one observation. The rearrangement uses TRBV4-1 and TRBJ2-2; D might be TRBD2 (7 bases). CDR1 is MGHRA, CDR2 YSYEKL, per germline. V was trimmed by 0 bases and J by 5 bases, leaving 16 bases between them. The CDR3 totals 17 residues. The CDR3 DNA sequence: TGCGCCAGCAGCCAAGATCGTGGGGGGGCACAAACCGGGGAGCTGTTTTTT. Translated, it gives CASSQDRGGAQTGELFF.